This TCR beta chain was captured in a study of blood T cell repertoires in COVID-19. At the level of the study: PBMCs, B-cell-depleted T cells, or T cells provided the cDNA or gDNA that made up the material.

This CDR3 spans 15 amino acids. Germline loops: CDR1 LNHDA, CDR2 SQIVND (reference sequence). V shed 4 bases, J shed 5 bases, and the junction held 7 bases outside the gene matches. Authors' analysis steps: Scientists estimated how many nucleated cells there were by amplifying reference gene primers. The table came from immunoSEQ multiplex PCR; TCRdb's copy has only in-frame clones and leaves some out. From that table come the V and J calls and clone size; the DNA was used to work out D and trimming. The repertoire includes almost 95,000 clones, about 71% of them detected once, and 20% to 25% sits in the top ten.

V is TRBV19 and J is TRBJ1-4; TRBD1 aligns across 7 bases. The sequenced sample consisted of peripheral blood. The TCR comes from a woman in her sixties in a cohort sampled during active or convalescent COVID-19. The CDR3, as DNA: TGTGCCAGTAGTAAGACCGGGACAGTGAATGAAAAACTGTTTTTT. It is translated as CASSKTGTVNEKLFF.